This T cell receptor beta chain is from a study of blood T cell repertoires in COVID-19. Study-level background: COVID-19 samples, acute and convalescent, were from the United States, Italy and Spain. The analysed material was cDNA or gDNA that came from T cells, B-cell-depleted T cells, or PBMCs.

CDR3 length: 14 amino acids. V was trimmed by 8 bases and J by 3 bases, leaving 13 bases between them. Germline V lookup: CDR1 MNHEY, CDR2 SVGAGI. Only in-frame clones appear in the TCRdb table, and some are missing; sequencing was by immunoSEQ multiplex PCR. This table has around 150,000 clones, 70% to 90% appearing once. Enrolment of Seattle patients took place during active infection, and they were followed longitudinally. Sequencing input: peripheral blood. The V and J genes are TRBV6-5 and TRBJ1-4; TRBD1 is a possible D gene (5 bases). The origin of this receptor is a woman aged 60-75 years with COVID-19, enrolled during active disease. The CDR3 protein is CASAGGWSNEKLFF. The CDR3, as DNA: TGTGCCAGCGCCGGGGGGTGGTCTAATGAAAAACTGTTTTTT.